Presented here are 28 T cell receptor beta chains from one specimen sequenced in a study of T cell repertoires in cytomegalovirus infection. TCRdb called the reads again in MiXCR, with one record for every CDR3 protein. The sample consists of about 770,000 distinct CDR3 sequences, 25% to 30% of them appearing once. What these receptors recognize is not known. The material sequenced was cultured CD8+ T cells from PBMCs, taken from culture after CMV antigen stimulation. The receptors shown here come from a human donor in good health (CMV status not recorded). Some clones in this sample may be carry-over from other donors' samples.

The chain combines TRBV7-6 with TRBJ2-1, with 13 bases matching TRBD2. Unmatched junction bases numbered 2, after V lost 3 bases and J lost 6 bases. Germline assignment: CDR1 SGHVS and CDR2 FNYEAQ. The CDR3 spans 15 residues. The CDR3 nucleotides are TGTGCCAGCAGCTTTACTAGCGGGGGGGCCAATGAGCAGTTCTTC. Translating it yields CASSFTSGGANEQFF. The full variable domain, its missing parts supplied by reference TRBV7-6 and TRBJ2-1, is GAGVSQSPRYKVTKRGQDVALRCDPISGHVSLYWYRQALGQGPEFLTYFNYEAQQDKSGLPNDRFSAERPEGSISTLTIQRTEQRDSAMYRCASSFTSGGANEQFFGPGTRLTVL.

The rearrangement uses TRBV27 and TRBJ1-6; D remains ambiguous. The CDR3 runs 13 residues. The germline CDR1 and CDR2 sequences are MNHEY and SMNVEV (reference sequence). V was clipped by 2 bases and J by 9 bases, with 8 bases between them. DNA for the CDR3: TGTGCCAGCAGTTTAGGAGTCGGTTCACCCCTCCACTTT. Encoded protein: CASSLGVGSPLHF.

The chain joins TRBV9 to TRBJ1-2, with D perhaps matching TRBD1 (5 bases). This CDR3 has 12 amino acids. Germline lookup yields CDR1 SGDLS and CDR2 YYNGEE. Trimming took 7 bases from V and 1 from J, leaving 8 bases between them. CDR3 residues: CASGGSNYGYTF. The CDR3 nucleotides are TGTGCCAGCGGGGGGAGTAACTATGGCTACACCTTC.

CDR3 loop: CASPGQAGYNEQFF. In DNA, the CDR3 is TGTGCCAGCCCGGGACAGGCGGGGTACAATGAGCAGTTCTTC. The J gene is TRBJ2-1, the V gene TRBV2; 8 nucleotides align to TRBD1. Trimming removed 8 bases from V and 4 bases from J; junction bases left unmatched: 7. The germline CDR1 and CDR2 sequences are SNHLY and FYNNEI. This CDR3 has 14 residues.

The rearrangement joins TRBV4-2 to TRBJ1-6; 8 bases are a match to TRBD1. Germline V gene lookup returns CDR1 LGHNA and CDR2 YNFKEQ. V shed 1 base, J shed 8 bases, and the junction held 16 bases outside the gene matches. This CDR3 is built from 19 residues. The CDR3 loop reads CASSQAPLTGADGDSPLHF. In DNA, the CDR3 is TGTGCCAGCAGCCAAGCACCCCTGACAGGGGCGGATGGCGATTCACCCCTCCACTTT.

The rearrangement links TRBV5-1 to TRBJ2-7, with D possibly TRBD2 on 6 matching bases. The CDR3 is made up of 13 amino acids. Trimming cost V 3 bases and J 5 bases, with 12 bases left between them. The germline V gene encodes CDR1 SGHRS and CDR2 YFSETQ. The CDR3 loop reads CASSWGGDNEQYF. The CDR3 DNA reads as TGCGCCAGCAGCTGGGGCGGGGATAACGAGCAGTACTTC.

In this sample, this clonotype turned up many times. This chain links TRBV7-6 with TRBJ1-1; perhaps TRBD1 as D (5 bases). CDR3 length equals 17 residues. The V gene lost 1 base and the J gene lost 5 bases, with 20 bases spanning the gap. Germline CDR1 reads SGHVS; CDR2 reads FNYEAQ. For the CDR3, the DNA is TGTGCCAGCAGCTTAGGGGGTGGGGGGTCCTCTGGGACTGAAGCTTTCTTT. Translation: CASSLGGGGSSGTEAFF.

V and J are TRBV10-3 and TRBJ2-1; no clear D. The V end lost 3 bases, the J end lost 6 bases, and 3 bases lay between the germline ends. Germline values: CDR1 ENHRY, CDR2 SYGVKD. CDR3 size: 11 residues. CDR3 DNA: TGTGCCATCAGTGATAGCAATGAGCAGTTCTTC. It encodes CAISDSNEQFF.

This clonotype was seen repeatedly, ten times or more. V and J are TRBV19 and TRBJ1-1; D is undetermined. The CDR3 is 11 residues long. Trimming stripped 11 bases from V and 6 bases from J, with 13 bases between. Germline V gene sequence: CDR1 LNHDA, CDR2 SQIVND (reference sequence). The CDR3 DNA sequence: TGTGCCTCTCGGGAGGGATCTGAAGCTTTCTTT. It encodes CASREGSEAFF.

The chain recombines TRBV6-5 with TRBJ1-2, with D possibly TRBD1 on 5 matching bases. Germline-derived CDR1 and CDR2 are MNHEY and SVGAGI. There are 15 residues in the CDR3. The ends were cut back, 5 bases at V and 4 bases at J, with 17 bases in the middle. The chain's CDR3 is CASSAAGGGFYGYTF. CDR3 nucleotide sequence: TGTGCCAGCAGTGCGGCCGGGGGGGGTTTCTATGGCTACACCTTC.

The chain uses TRBV7-2 and TRBJ2-3; D unclear. The V gene's germline CDR1 is SGHTA and CDR2 FQGNSA. This CDR3 spans 14 amino acids. Between the trimmed V and J ends, which lost 5 bases and 0 bases, there was a span of 9 bases. CDR3 residues: CASSKPSSTDTQYF. The CDR3 DNA reads TGTGCCAGCAGCAAACCATCTAGCACAGATACGCAGTATTTT.

The table lists this clonotype with a few counts. The chain recombines TRBV7-8 with TRBJ1-1; 7 nucleotides match TRBD1. The junction had 9 bases not matched to a gene; V was cut back by 6 bases and J by 5 bases. The CDR3 is 14 amino acids. Germline V gives CDR1 SGHVS, CDR2 FQNEAQ. The CDR3, as DNA: TGTGCCAGCAGAAAAGGGGGCGATTCTACTGAAGCTTTCTTT. Translating it yields CASRKGGDSTEAFF.

The V and J genes are TRBV12-3 or TRBV12-4 and TRBJ2-7; 8 nucleotides line up with TRBD2. This CDR3 has 15 residues. The V gene end was trimmed by 6 bases and the J gene end by 0 bases; junction bases not matched to a gene: 7. The CDR3 coding sequence is TGTGCCAGCAGCCTTAGCGGGGCAGACTCCTACGAGCAGTACTTC. This translates into CASSLSGADSYEQYF.

This clonotype was counted a few times. The CDR3, as DNA: TGTGCCAGCAGACCGGGACAGGGCGACGAGCAGTACTTC. Translated, it gives CASRPGQGDEQYF. The V gene is TRBV12-3 or TRBV12-4, the J gene TRBJ2-7, with 9 bases fitting TRBD1. The J segment lost 5 bases and the V segment lost 6 bases, leaving 5 bases of the junction unmatched. CDR3 size: 13 residues.

The chain has TRBV6-2 or TRBV6-3 and TRBJ2-3, with a weak D call TRBD1 (6 bases). The CDR3 spans 18 residues. V was cut by 2 bases and J by 0 bases, with 18 bases left in between. The V gene's germline CDR1 is MNHEY and CDR2 SVGEGT. The CDR3 region is CASSYEPDDRSSTDTQYF. CDR3 DNA sequence: TGTGCCAGCAGTTACGAACCAGACGACAGGTCTAGCACAGATACGCAGTATTTT.

This rearrangement joins TRBV4-1 to TRBJ2-2; 9 nucleotides line up with TRBD1. The germline V gene has CDR1 MGHRA and CDR2 YSYEKL. J was trimmed by 5 bases and V by 5 bases; bases with no gene match: 6. The CDR3 contains 15 residues. The CDR3 nucleotides are TGCGCCAGCAGCAAACAACAGGGGGCGACCGGGGAGCTGTTTTTT. It is translated as CASSKQQGATGELFF.

As to this clonotype: A junction boundary mismatches the germline segment, possibly from a read error. The genes are TRBV7-6 and TRBJ2-7, with D possibly matching TRBD1 (8 bases). Germline V gene sequence: CDR1 SGHVS, CDR2 FNYEAQ. This CDR3 is built from 11 residues. CDR3 residues: CASSRPQGGFF. The CDR3 bases are TGTGCCAGCAGCAGACCACAGGGGGGGTTCTTC.

This clonotype was seen more than once but under ten times. The rearrangement links TRBV6-2 or TRBV6-3 to TRBJ2-3; the D is unclear. This CDR3 has 18 amino acids. Between the trimmed V and J ends, which lost 2 bases and 2 bases, there was a span of 20 bases. Germline V lookup: CDR1 MNHEY, CDR2 SVGEGT. CDR3 DNA: TGTGCCAGCAGTTACCAGTCTGTACCAGAACTCCTCACAGATACGCAGTATTTT. It specifies CASSYQSVPELLTDTQYF.

This clonotype has just a few counts. The CDR3 DNA follows: TGCGCCAGCAGCCCGGGACTAGCGGGAGCTGGAGTATCCTACAATGAGCAGTTCTTC. Translating it yields CASSPGLAGAGVSYNEQFF. The J gene is TRBJ2-1, the V gene TRBV5-1; TRBD2 matches 14 bases. The CDR3 has 19 residues. The germline CDR1 and CDR2 sequences are SGHRS and YFSETQ. Trimming cost V 4 bases and J 1 base; bases outside gene matches: 10. Supplemented by reference TRBV5-1 and TRBJ2-1, the full variable domain reads KAGVTQTPRYLIKTRGQQVTLSCSPISGHRSVSWYQQTPGQGLQFLFEYFSETQRNKGNFPGRFSGRQFSNSRSEMNVSTLELGDSALYLCASSPGLAGAGVSYNEQFFGPGTRLTVL.

The sample holds many counts of this clonotype. The chain uses TRBV7-9 and TRBJ2-7, with 7 positions matching TRBD1. The V gene end was trimmed by 5 bases and the J gene end by 2 bases; junction bases not matched to a gene: 12. The CDR3 runs to 16 residues. Looked up from germline, CDR1 is SEHNR and CDR2 is FQNEAQ (reference sequence). The CDR3 reads CASSQSRQGPPYEQYV. In nucleotides, the CDR3 is TGTGCCAGCAGCCAAAGCCGACAGGGCCCTCCCTACGAGCAGTACGTC.

In DNA form, the CDR3 reads TGTGCCAGCTCGAACAGGGCCTTCCAGCATGGCTACACCTTC. Protein sequence: CASSNRAFQHGYTF. The chain couples TRBV6-5 to TRBJ1-2; D is possibly TRBD1 (6 bases). The CDR3 contains 14 residues. V was clipped by 8 bases and J by 6 bases, with 19 bases between them. Germline V gene lookup returns CDR1 MNHEY and CDR2 SVGAGI.

This chain links TRBV19 with TRBJ1-2; 7 bases agree with TRBD1. With 8 bases clipped from V and 4 bases from J, the junction kept 13 bases outside the gene matches. Germline V gene lookup returns CDR1 LNHDA and CDR2 SQIVND (reference sequence). CDR3 length equals 15 residues. CDR3 DNA: TGTGCCAGTTCTTATTCGACAGGGTCGACCTATGGCTACACCTTC. It codes for CASSYSTGSTYGYTF.

The chain uses TRBV4-1 and TRBJ2-7; 8 bases are a match to TRBD2. The V and J ends lost 3 bases and 4 bases, in that order; junction bases with no gene match: 11. Per germline, CDR1 MGHRA and CDR2 YSYEKL. The CDR3 runs to 16 residues. CDR3 loop: CASSQGGVGLAYEQYF. The CDR3 DNA reads TGCGCCAGCAGCCAGGGGGGGGTCGGACTAGCTTACGAGCAGTACTTC.

The V and J genes are TRBV20-1 and TRBJ2-7; 10 bases fit TRBD1. Losses at the gene ends were 5 bases for V and 3 bases for J; bases not matched to a gene: 7. From germline, CDR1 is DFQATT and CDR2 SNEGSKA (reference sequence). This CDR3 is built from 14 residues. In DNA, the CDR3 is TGCAGTGCTTTGAGTCGGGACAGGGGCTACGAGCAGTACGTC. It encodes CSALSRDRGYEQYV.

Only a few counts were recorded for this clonotype. The gene calls are TRBV12-3 or TRBV12-4 and TRBJ1-5; D possibly corresponds to TRBD1 (6 bases). This CDR3 region has 13 residues. V shed 6 bases and J shed 3 bases, with 9 bases lying between them. The CDR3 bases are TGTGCCAGCAGATGGACAGACAATCAGCCCCAGCATTTT. This encodes CASRWTDNQPQHF.

The genes are TRBV6-5 and TRBJ2-5, with 11 bases identical to TRBD1. This CDR3 spans 17 amino acids. CDR1 and CDR2 from the germline V gene are MNHEY and SVGAGI. Losses at the gene ends were 5 bases for V and 5 bases for J; bases not matched to a gene: 13. In DNA, the CDR3 is TGTGCCAGCAGTCCGTACCTAGGACAGGGGGCTCGGGAGACCCAGTACTTC. This sequence encodes CASSPYLGQGARETQYF.

The chain couples TRBV27 to TRBJ2-2; D is undetermined. Trimming pared 5 bases from V and 3 bases from J, leaving 10 bases between. The V gene's germline CDR1 is MNHEY and CDR2 SMNVEV (reference sequence). CDR3 size: 14 residues. The CDR3 spells CASSLGFYTGELFF. CDR3 DNA sequence: TGTGCCAGCAGTCTAGGTTTTTACACCGGGGAGCTGTTTTTT.

This clonotype was counted between two and nine times. The chain couples TRBV7-6 to TRBJ2-1, with 8 nucleotides matching TRBD1. V dropped 2 bases and J dropped 4; count of bases not matched to a gene: 10. Germline CDR1 reads SGHVS; CDR2 reads FNYEAQ. CDR3 size: 17 residues. CDR3 region: CASSLLGRGPSYNEQFF. In nucleotides, the CDR3 is TGTGCCAGCAGCTTACTGGGCAGGGGGCCCTCGTACAATGAGCAGTTCTTC.